The 22 T cell receptor beta chains given below trace back to one sample, sequenced in a study of T cells in Graves' hyperthyroidism and ophthalmopathy. RNA transcripts provided the source from which TCR beta CDR3 regions were amplified. Primed by the HTBI set, a first-round RT-PCR was run on the TCR CDR3. TCRdb reanalysed the multiplex PCR reads using MiXCR and keeps one entry per CDR3 protein. The repertoire holds about 350,000 distinct CDR3 sequences, with approximately 15% as singletons. The specimen sequenced was blood. Every receptor here comes from a woman in her 30s with Graves' hyperthyroidism.

There are many counts of this clonotype. The chain is built from TRBV2 and TRBJ1-2; 7 positions match TRBD1. Germline CDR1 is SNHLY and CDR2 is FYNNEI. V was pared by 5 bases and J by 0 bases, with 9 bases of the junction left unmatched. The CDR3 loop spans 16 amino acids. This CDR3 reads CASSRDRLVTNYGYTF. The CDR3 DNA reads as TGTGCCAGCAGTAGGGACAGACTGGTTACTAACTATGGCTACACCTTC.

This clonotype has at least ten counts. V is TRBV5-1 and J is TRBJ2-5; 8 bases fit TRBD2. Germline values: CDR1 SGHRS, CDR2 YFSETQ. The CDR3 sequence is 15 residues long. The trim removed 4 bases at V and 5 bases at J, leaving 10 bases unmatched. The CDR3: CASSPGGQAWETQYF. DNA of the CDR3: TGCGCCAGCAGCCCGGGAGGGCAGGCCTGGGAGACCCAGTACTTC.

This clonotype was detected many times. The chain's CDR3 is CSASGTSGASGEQYF. CDR3 nucleotide sequence: TGCAGTGCTAGTGGGACTAGCGGAGCCTCCGGGGAGCAGTACTTC. The J gene is TRBJ2-7, the V gene TRBV20-1; 11 positions match TRBD2. Germline CDR1 and CDR2: DFQATT and SNEGSKA (reference sequence). The CDR3 runs 15 residues. J lost 7 bases, V lost 3 bases, and 11 bases had no gene match.

This sequence joins TRBV11-2 and TRBJ2-6, with D unclear. The CDR3 is 12 amino acids. The V end was cut by 8 bases, the J end by 4 bases, with 6 bases between. Germline values: CDR1 SGHAT, CDR2 FQNNGV. CDR3: CASEDGANVLTF. The CDR3 nucleotides read TGTGCCAGCGAGGACGGGGCCAACGTCCTGACTTTC.

This clonotype occurred a few times. This chain uses TRBV19 with TRBJ2-2; TRBD2 aligns across 14 bases. Germline values: CDR1 LNHDA, CDR2 SQIVND (reference sequence). The CDR3 consists of 19 residues. The trim removed 3 bases at V and 4 bases at J, leaving 10 bases unmatched. DNA for the CDR3: TGTGCCAGTAGTATCGGACTAGCGGGAGGTCGGTCGGGCACCGGGGAGCTGTTTTTT. This encodes CASSIGLAGGRSGTGELFF.

The chain couples TRBV12-3 or TRBV12-4 to TRBJ2-1; 9 nucleotides line up with TRBD2. After removal of 6 bases from V and 8 bases from J, the junction contained 8 bases not matched to a gene. This CDR3 spans 14 amino acids. The CDR3 here is CASSKAGGPYEQFF. The DNA for the CDR3 is TGTGCCAGCAGCAAGGCGGGAGGGCCCTATGAGCAGTTCTTC.

The chain has TRBV29-1 and TRBJ2-1; D is perhaps TRBD2 (6 bases). Trimming removed 6 bases at V and 5 bases at J, with 14 bases between. CDR3 length: 13 residues. CDR1 is SQVTM, CDR2 ANQGSEA, per germline. The CDR3 spells CSVGTSIHNEQFF. Here the CDR3 DNA reads TGCAGCGTCGGTACTAGCATCCACAATGAGCAGTTCTTC.

The V and J genes are TRBV3-1 and TRBJ1-3; D is undetermined. Trimming took 2 bases from V and 0 from J, leaving 5 bases between them. The length of the CDR3 is 14 residues. Germline V gene lookup returns CDR1 LGHDT and CDR2 YNNKEL (reference sequence). CDR3 in amino acids: CASSQTVSGNTIYF. Written as DNA, the CDR3 is TGTGCCAGCAGCCAAACGGTCTCTGGAAACACCATATATTTT.

This clonotype was seen at least ten times. The chain is built from TRBV20-1 and TRBJ2-7; D not certain. The CDR3 has 15 residues. The V gene's germline CDR1 is DFQATT and CDR2 SNEGSKA (reference sequence). V was cut by 3 bases and J by 0 bases, with 15 bases left in between. CDR3 amino acids: CSASPSVAPSYEQYF. CDR3 sequence (DNA): TGCAGTGCTAGTCCGAGCGTGGCCCCCTCCTACGAGCAGTACTTC.

This clonotype was seen many times. The chain uses TRBV6-2 or TRBV6-3 and TRBJ2-1; D gene ambiguous. V lost 8 bases and J lost 6, with 8 bases in between. From germline, CDR1 is MNHEY and CDR2 SVGEGT. CDR3 size: 11 residues. The CDR3 protein is CASSHTNEQFF. CDR3 coding DNA: TGTGCCAGCTCGCACACCAATGAGCAGTTCTTC.

The V gene is TRBV27, the J gene TRBJ2-7; D gene unclear. The CDR3 loop spans 15 amino acids. The V end was cut by 6 bases, the J end by 2 bases, with 17 bases between. In germline, CDR1 is MNHEY, CDR2 SMNVEV (reference sequence). CDR3 bases: TGTGCCAGCAGCTCCCGGATGGGAACGCCCTACGAGCAGTACTTC. This translates into CASSSRMGTPYEQYF.

There are many counts of this clonotype. The rearrangement joins TRBV6-5 to TRBJ1-1; D is unclear. V was trimmed by 2 bases and J by 2 bases, leaving 6 bases between them. The CDR3 loop spans 13 amino acids. The germline gives CDR1 MNHEY, CDR2 SVGAGI. The CDR3 sequence: CASSYLPNTEAFF. The CDR3 coding sequence is TGTGCCAGCAGTTACCTACCTAACACTGAAGCTTTCTTT.

The sample holds many counts of this clonotype. This chain links TRBV7-2 with TRBJ1-5; tentative D call: TRBD1 (6 bases). Germline values: CDR1 SGHTA, CDR2 FQGNSA. Trimming removed 1 base from V and 7 bases from J, with 23 bases in between. The CDR3 is made up of 18 amino acids. DNA of the CDR3: TGTGCCAGCAGCTTAGTAGGGGGGGGGCCTAGCAGAGGGCAGCCCCAGCATTTT. Protein sequence: CASSLVGGGPSRGQPQHF.

This clonotype was recorded a few times. The V call is TRBV7-9, the J call TRBJ2-7; no firm D call. Germline V CDR1 and CDR2: SEHNR, FQNEAQ (reference sequence). The V end lost 1 base, the J end lost 7 bases, and 8 bases lay between the germline ends. The CDR3 is made up of 12 amino acids. The CDR3 DNA reads TGTGCCAGCAGCTTAGATTGGAGAGAGCAGTACTTC. Amino acid sequence: CASSLDWREQYF.

This clonotype showed up just a few times. The chain links TRBV20-1 to TRBJ2-1, with D perhaps given as TRBD1 or TRBD2 (6 bases each). The CDR3 totals 17 residues. Per germline, CDR1 DFQATT and CDR2 SNEGSKA (reference sequence). The V end was cut by 6 bases, the J end by 0 bases, with 21 bases between. The CDR3 nucleotides read TGCAGTGCACAGGGCCTTTCCCGGGGGTCCTCCTACAATGAGCAGTTCTTC. Its translation: CSAQGLSRGSSYNEQFF.

This clonotype was counted ten times or more. The V and J genes are TRBV7-9 and TRBJ2-1, with TRBD2 as a possible D gene (5 bases). Germline values: CDR1 SEHNR, CDR2 FQNEAQ (reference sequence). The CDR3 loop spans 13 amino acids. The V end lost 4 bases, the J end lost 6 bases, and 10 bases lay between the germline ends. The CDR3 sequence is CASSSGITNEQFF. In DNA, the CDR3 is TGTGCCAGCAGCTCGGGGATCACCAATGAGCAGTTCTTC. The full variable domain, rest sourced from reference TRBV7-9 and TRBJ2-1, is DTGVSQNPRHKITKRGQNVTFRCDPISEHNRLYWYRQTLGQGPEFLTYFQNEAQLEKSRLLSDRFSAERPKGSFSTLEIQRTEQGDSAMYLCASSSGITNEQFFGPGTRLTVL.

This clonotype was recorded at least ten times. The rearrangement uses TRBV28 and TRBJ2-7; D remains ambiguous. V lost 1 base to trimming and J lost 0 bases, with 13 bases between them. The CDR3 contains 16 residues. Germline loops: CDR1 MDHEN, CDR2 SYDVKM. CDR3 in DNA: TGTGCCAGCAGTTTATTACCCACGGTCTACTCCTACGAGCAGTACTTC. Protein product: CASSLLPTVYSYEQYF. Based on the CDR3 plus reference TRBV28 and TRBJ2-7, the full variable domain is DVKVTQSSRYLVKRTGEKVFLECVQDMDHENMFWYRQDPGLGLRLIYFSYDVKMKEKGDIPEGYSVSREKKERFSLILESASTNQTSMYLCASSLLPTVYSYEQYFGPGTRLTVT.

There are a few counts of this clonotype. The chain links TRBV4-2 to TRBJ1-4; perhaps TRBD1 as D (6 bases). CDR1 and CDR2 from the germline V gene are LGHNA and YNFKEQ. V was cut by 6 bases and J by 6 bases, with 17 bases left in between. The CDR3 runs to 15 residues. CDR3 sequence: CASRRPTGSDEKLFF. Written as DNA, the CDR3 is TGTGCCAGCAGACGCCCTACAGGGTCCGATGAAAAACTGTTTTTT.

This clonotype was picked up many times. V usage is TRBV20-1 and J usage is TRBJ2-7; D unresolved. Trimming took 1 base from V and 6 from J, leaving 13 bases between them. Germline loops: CDR1 DFQATT, CDR2 SNEGSKA (reference sequence). The CDR3 runs to 13 residues. The CDR3 coding sequence is TGCAGTGCTAGAGCAAGGAGTATTAGCGAGCAGTACTTC. Translation gives CSARARSISEQYF.

This rearrangement joins TRBV3-1 to TRBJ2-5; 11 bases map to TRBD2. The CDR3 has 15 amino acids. V lost 6 bases, J lost 2 bases, and 5 bases stayed unmatched. Germline loops: CDR1 LGHDT, CDR2 YNNKEL (reference sequence). The CDR3 protein is CASSRLAGQQETQYF. The CDR3 nucleotides read TGTGCCAGCAGTCGACTAGCGGGGCAACAAGAGACCCAGTACTTC.

Only a few counts were recorded for this clonotype. This chain links TRBV12-3 or TRBV12-4 with TRBJ2-1; a possible D gene is TRBD1 (6 bases). With 10 bases removed from V and 6 bases from J, the gap between germline ends came to 19 bases. This CDR3 contains 14 residues. CDR3 region: CATGHLLLSNEQFF. In nucleotides, the CDR3 is TGTGCCACGGGACACCTACTACTCAGCAATGAGCAGTTCTTC.

This clonotype was observed a few times. The chain joins TRBV2 to TRBJ2-2, with 10 bases aligning to TRBD2. V dropped 6 bases and J dropped 1; count of bases not matched to a gene: 5. The CDR3 loop spans 16 amino acids. The V gene's germline CDR1 is SNHLY and CDR2 FYNNEI. The CDR3: CASSRPSGRNTGELFF. The CDR3 nucleotides read TGTGCCAGCAGCCGGCCTAGCGGGAGGAACACCGGGGAGCTGTTTTTT. The variable domain in full, with the rest retrieved from reference TRBV2 and TRBJ2-2, is EPEVTQTPSHQVTQMGQEVILRCVPISNHLYFYWYRQILGQKVEFLVSFYNNEISEKSEIFDDQFSVERPDGSNFTLKIRSTKLEDSAMYFCASSRPSGRNTGELFFGEGSRLTVL.